This TCR beta chain was captured by sequencing in a study of OX40 agonist ivuxolimab in advanced cancers. The protocol was immunoSEQ multiplex PCR, while the TCRdb copy is restricted to in-frame clones and leaves out a portion. Seen here are about 62,000 clones, over 75% observed once, and the top ten hold roughly 5%. The CDR3 has 16 residues. V lost 4 bases and J lost 0; bases outside the gene matches: 7. Germline assignment: CDR1 SGHAT and CDR2 FQNNGV. The V and J genes are TRBV11-2 and TRBJ2-7; 9 positions agree with TRBD2. Source: CD4+ or CD8+ T cells sorted from blood, taken in a trial of the OX40 agonist ivuxolimab. This receptor was taken from an adult with an advanced solid tumor such as melanoma, head and neck, liver or kidney cancer. CDR3 sequence: CASSWRLAGFSYEQYF. Here the CDR3 DNA reads TGTGCCAGCAGCTGGAGGCTAGCGGGGTTCTCCTACGAGCAGTACTTC.